This T cell receptor beta chain was observed in a study of T cell changes during pregnancy in multiple sclerosis. Germline-derived CDR1 and CDR2 are SGHRS and YFSETQ. The V and J ends lost 0 bases and 8 bases, in that order; junction bases with no gene match: 13. The CDR3 spans 18 residues. The table came from immunoSEQ multiplex PCR; TCRdb's copy has only in-frame clones and leaves some out. The table has tens of thousands of clones, 92% seen once. This clone was seen just once. The clonotype comes from a female donor in good health, enrolled as a control in a pregnancy study. Sample: peripheral blood, taken in the second trimester of pregnancy. The rearrangement joins TRBV5-1 to TRBJ2-1, with 11 nucleotides matching TRBD2. CDR3 in DNA: TGCGCCAGCAGCTTGGAGACGGCTAGCGGGAGGTTGGGATATGAGCAGTTCTTC. Translated: CASSLETASGRLGYEQFF.